The clone carrying this T cell receptor beta chain came up many times. Its antigen remains unidentified. This sample is drawn from a study of T cells in Graves' hyperthyroidism and ophthalmopathy. Findings and limits, study-wide: Most expanded thyroid clonotypes above 0.001 recurred in blood. Separation of ophthalmopathy from stable hyperthyroidism was achieved by a 13 V-J model. Progression to ophthalmopathy was predicted a median of roughly 6.8 months early.

Regions amplified from RNA transcripts were the TCR beta CDR3 regions. The TCR CDR3 was amplified in a first-round RT-PCR using the HTBI primer set. TCRdb recomputed calls from the multiplex PCR reads with MiXCR, one row per CDR3 protein. The table includes about 610,000 distinct CDR3 sequences, 46% detected once. V lost 2 bases, J lost 1 base, and 0 bases stayed unmatched. CDR3 size: 15 residues. Germline V gene data show CDR1 as SEHNR and CDR2 as FQNEAQ (reference sequence). The gene calls are TRBV7-9 and TRBJ2-3; 10 bases align to TRBD2. Sequenced sample: peripheral blood or thyroid tissue (not recorded which). The TCR comes from a woman aged 18 to 35 with Graves' hyperthyroidism. CDR3 loop: CASSLLAGGTDTQYF. The CDR3 DNA follows: TGTGCCAGCAGCTTACTAGCGGGAGGCACAGATACGCAGTATTTT.